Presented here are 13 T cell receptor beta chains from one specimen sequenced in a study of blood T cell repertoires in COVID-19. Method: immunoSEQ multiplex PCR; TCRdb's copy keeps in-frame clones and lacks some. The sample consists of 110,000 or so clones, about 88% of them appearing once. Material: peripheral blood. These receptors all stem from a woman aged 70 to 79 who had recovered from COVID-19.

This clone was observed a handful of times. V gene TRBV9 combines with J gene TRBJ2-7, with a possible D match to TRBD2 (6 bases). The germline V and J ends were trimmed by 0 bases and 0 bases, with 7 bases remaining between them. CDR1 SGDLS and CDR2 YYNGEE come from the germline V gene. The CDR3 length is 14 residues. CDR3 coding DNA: TGTGCCAGCAGCGTAGGGACTAACTCCTACGAGCAGTACTTC. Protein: CASSVGTNSYEQYF.

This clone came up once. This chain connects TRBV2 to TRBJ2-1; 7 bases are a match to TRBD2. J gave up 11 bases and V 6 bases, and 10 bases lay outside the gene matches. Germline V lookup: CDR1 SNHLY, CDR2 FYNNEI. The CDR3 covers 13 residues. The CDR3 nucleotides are TGTGCCAGCAGACGGGAGGCCCCGGGGCAGCAGTTCTTC. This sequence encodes CASRREAPGQQFF.

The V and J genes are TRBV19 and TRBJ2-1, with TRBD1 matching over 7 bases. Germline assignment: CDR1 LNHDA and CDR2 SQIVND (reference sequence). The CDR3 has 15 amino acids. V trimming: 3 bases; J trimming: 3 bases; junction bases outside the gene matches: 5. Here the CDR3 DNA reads TGTGCCAGTAGTATCGCTGGGGACAGCTACAATGAGCAGTTCTTC. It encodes CASSIAGDSYNEQFF.

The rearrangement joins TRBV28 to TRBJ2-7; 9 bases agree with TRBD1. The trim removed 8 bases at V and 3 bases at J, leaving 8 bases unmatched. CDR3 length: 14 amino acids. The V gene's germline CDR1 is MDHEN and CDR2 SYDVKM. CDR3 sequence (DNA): TGTGCCAGCGGCCCCCGGGACAGGGTCTACGAGCAGTACTTC. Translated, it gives CASGPRDRVYEQYF.

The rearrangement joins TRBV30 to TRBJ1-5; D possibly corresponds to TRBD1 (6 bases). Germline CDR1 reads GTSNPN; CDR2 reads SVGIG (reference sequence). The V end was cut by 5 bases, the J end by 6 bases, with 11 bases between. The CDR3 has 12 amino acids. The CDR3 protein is CAWSGGSQPQHF. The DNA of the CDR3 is TGTGCCTGGTCTGGGGGCTCTCAGCCCCAGCATTTT.

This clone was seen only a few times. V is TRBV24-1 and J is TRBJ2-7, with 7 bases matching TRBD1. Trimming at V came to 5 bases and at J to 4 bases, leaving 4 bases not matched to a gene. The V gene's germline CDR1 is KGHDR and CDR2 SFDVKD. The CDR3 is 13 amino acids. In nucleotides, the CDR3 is TGTGCCACCAGTGCACGGGACAGATACGAGCAGTACTTC. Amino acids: CATSARDRYEQYF.

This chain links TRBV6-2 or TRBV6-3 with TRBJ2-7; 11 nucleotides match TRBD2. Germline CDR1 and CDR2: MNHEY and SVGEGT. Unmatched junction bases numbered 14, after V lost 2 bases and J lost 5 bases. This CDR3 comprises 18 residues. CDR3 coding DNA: TGTGCCAGCAGTTACGGTAGTAGCGGGAGGGCCCTCAGGAACGAGCAGTACTTC. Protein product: CASSYGSSGRALRNEQYF.

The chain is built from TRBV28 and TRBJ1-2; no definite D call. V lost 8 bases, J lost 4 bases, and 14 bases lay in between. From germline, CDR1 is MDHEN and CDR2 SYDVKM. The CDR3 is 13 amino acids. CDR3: CASELGSSYGYTF. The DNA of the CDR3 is TGTGCCAGCGAGTTGGGGAGCTCCTATGGCTACACCTTC.

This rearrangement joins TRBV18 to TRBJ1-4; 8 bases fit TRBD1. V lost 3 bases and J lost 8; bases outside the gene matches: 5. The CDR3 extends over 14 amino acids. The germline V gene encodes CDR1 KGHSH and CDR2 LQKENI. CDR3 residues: CASSPTGVREKLFF. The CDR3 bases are TGTGCCAGCTCACCGACAGGGGTTCGGGAAAAACTGTTTTTT.

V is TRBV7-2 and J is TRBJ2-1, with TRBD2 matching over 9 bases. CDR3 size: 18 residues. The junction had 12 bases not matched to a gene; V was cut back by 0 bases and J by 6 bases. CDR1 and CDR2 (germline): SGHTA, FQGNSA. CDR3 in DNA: TGTGCCAGCAGCTTAGCCCGTAATTTAGCGGGAGTCCTCAATGAGCAGTTCTTC. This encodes CASSLARNLAGVLNEQFF.

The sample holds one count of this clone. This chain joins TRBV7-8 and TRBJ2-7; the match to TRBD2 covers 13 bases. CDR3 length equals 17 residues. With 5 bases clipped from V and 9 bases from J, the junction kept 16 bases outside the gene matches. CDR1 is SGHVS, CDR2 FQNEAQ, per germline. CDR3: CASSPRAPRLAGGGQYF. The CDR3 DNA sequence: TGTGCCAGCAGCCCAAGAGCCCCCCGACTAGCGGGGGGTGGGCAGTACTTC.

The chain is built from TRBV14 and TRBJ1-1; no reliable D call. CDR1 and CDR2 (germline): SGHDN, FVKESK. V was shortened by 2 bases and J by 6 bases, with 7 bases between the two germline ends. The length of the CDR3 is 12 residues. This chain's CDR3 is CASSQLFAEAFF. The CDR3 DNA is TGTGCCAGCAGCCAACTTTTCGCTGAAGCTTTCTTT.

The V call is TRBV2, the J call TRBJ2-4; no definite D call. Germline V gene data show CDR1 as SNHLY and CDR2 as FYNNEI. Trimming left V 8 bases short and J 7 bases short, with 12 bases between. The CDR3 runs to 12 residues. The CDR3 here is CASGLVGNIQYF. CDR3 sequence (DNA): TGTGCCAGCGGTTTAGTCGGGAACATTCAGTACTTC. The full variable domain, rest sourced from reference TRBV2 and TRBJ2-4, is EPEVTQTPSHQVTQMGQEVILRCVPISNHLYFYWYRQILGQKVEFLVSFYNNEISEKSEIFDDQFSVERPDGSNFTLKIRSTKLEDSAMYFCASGLVGNIQYFGAGTRLSVL.